The 6 T cell receptor beta chains below come from one sample, sequenced in a study of T cells after yellow fever vaccination. TCRdb reprocessed the 5' RACE reads via MiXCR and lists one record per CDR3 protein. Seen here are around 27,000 distinct CDR3 sequences, under 4.5% observed once, and the top ten hold 46%. The sequencing used CD8+ T cells sorted from PBMCs, collected 5 days after the yellow fever booster vaccination. All receptors come from a young man who received the YFV17D yellow fever vaccine.

This clonotype was counted at least ten times. The chain recombines TRBV7-9 with TRBJ2-1, with TRBD1 as a possible D gene (5 bases). V was clipped by 1 base and J by 1 base, with 8 bases between them. The CDR3 is made up of 15 amino acids. CDR1 and CDR2 (germline): SEHNR, FQNEAQ (reference sequence). CDR3 in DNA: TGTGCCAGCAGCTTAGAGGGGATTTCCTACAATGAGCAGTTCTTC. Its protein is CASSLEGISYNEQFF.

This clonotype was found many times. Here the CDR3 reads CASSQEAGAYNEQFF. Written as DNA, the CDR3 is TGCGCCAGCAGCCAAGAAGCGGGGGCCTACAATGAGCAGTTCTTC. V and J are TRBV4-3 and TRBJ2-1; the match to TRBD2 covers 8 bases. The germline CDR1 and CDR2 sequences are LGHNA and YSLEER. The J segment lost 2 bases and the V segment lost 0 bases, leaving 0 bases of the junction unmatched. The CDR3 runs 15 residues.

This clonotype was counted at least ten times. This chain links TRBV27 with TRBJ2-3; D not resolved. Between the trimmed V and J ends, which lost 5 bases and 5 bases, there was a span of 8 bases. This CDR3 is 12 amino acids long. CDR1 and CDR2 (germline): MNHEY, SMNVEV (reference sequence). This CDR3 is CASSTPGDTQYF. The CDR3 DNA sequence: TGTGCCAGCAGTACACCGGGAGATACGCAGTATTTT.

This clonotype was recorded many times. The chain combines TRBV29-1 with TRBJ2-2, with TRBD1 identical over 7 bases. CDR1 and CDR2 (germline): SQVTM, ANQGSEA. CDR3 length equals 13 residues. J lost 1 base, V lost 4 bases, and 0 bases had no gene match. The CDR3 loop reads CSVGQGNTGELFF. DNA of the CDR3: TGCAGCGTTGGACAGGGGAACACCGGGGAGCTGTTTTTT.

There are many counts of this clonotype. The V and J genes are TRBV20-1 and TRBJ2-2; TRBD2 might be the D (6 bases). Trimming removed 6 bases at V and 3 bases at J, with 11 bases between. The length of the CDR3 is 13 residues. Germline V gives CDR1 DFQATT, CDR2 SNEGSKA (reference sequence). CDR3 loop: CSARDSYTGELFF. CDR3 DNA sequence: TGCAGTGCGAGGGACTCATACACCGGGGAGCTGTTTTTT.

Ten or more counts support this clonotype. This chain joins TRBV20-1 and TRBJ2-1; D gene ambiguous. Trimming removed 4 bases from V and 7 bases from J, with 8 bases in between. Per germline, CDR1 DFQATT and CDR2 SNEGSKA (reference sequence). This CDR3 has 11 amino acids. CDR3 DNA: TGCAGTGCTACCCATATTAATGAGCAGTTCTTC. This gives the protein CSATHINEQFF.